A selection of T cell receptor beta chains follows, all from one sample in a study of patients and donors after allogeneic stem cell transplantation. In TCRdb, the RT-PCR reads were re-called with MiXCR into one record per CDR3 protein. There are under 2,500 distinct CDR3 sequences in the sample; around 5.1% occur only once, and 25% to 35% lies in the top ten. Sample: blood, either unsorted or a sorted T cell fraction (not recorded which). These receptor sequences come from a human donor who was either an allogeneic HSCT recipient or a stem cell or donor lymphocyte infusion donor (not recorded which). It is not recorded whose cells these are; they may come from a transplant donor. The CDR3 runs from the conserved cysteine through the conserved F or W. Fields, in order: V gene, clone size, CDR3 length, J gene, CDR3 protein. Size is stated for part of the rows, as once, few or many counts, or as a class when the clone is expanded.

TRBV20-1	medium-sized	14	TRBJ2-1	CSAGTSGRDNEQFF
TRBV7-2	.	14	TRBJ1-1	CASSPTSGQGWAFF
TRBV18	.	13	TRBJ1-2	CASSPATGDGYTF
TRBV7-6	medium-sized	15	TRBJ2-3	CASSPLAGAPDTQYF
TRBV5-6	.	16	TRBJ2-2	CASSLRTGRDTGELFF
TRBV7-9	medium-sized	14	TRBJ2-7	CASSLEGQGARKYF
TRBV27	medium-sized	14	TRBJ2-4	CASRGNLAKNIQYF
TRBV29-1	.	12	TRBJ1-5	CSAGGQDQPQHF
TRBV4-1	.	16	TRBJ1-1	CASSLLPGQGAPEAFF
TRBV5-5	medium-sized	15	TRBJ2-1	CASNGGVGSYNEQFF
TRBV13	.	12	TRBJ2-5	CASSVAQETQYF
TRBV5-1	.	13	TRBJ2-5	CASSLSPFETQYF
TRBV2	.	15	TRBJ1-1	CASSPNPGGNTEAFF
TRBV6-6	.	13	TRBJ2-1	CASSYRVGNEQFF
TRBV4-1	.	15	TRBJ1-1	CASSQEWAGLPEAFF
TRBV6-6	few	14	TRBJ2-7	CASSYEAIAYEQYF
TRBV6-5	medium-sized	13	TRBJ2-7	CASTLGTDYEQYF
TRBV15	.	15	TRBJ1-4	CATSRDQRINEKLFF
TRBV15	few	17	TRBJ2-1	CATSGASRGLSYNEQFF
TRBV7-6	large	15	TRBJ2-5	CASSLAPGGRETQYF
TRBV9	large	13	TRBJ2-1	CASSVGSSFEQFF
TRBV6-5	medium-sized	13	TRBJ2-7	CASSYEGNGEQYF
TRBV7-2	medium-sized	15	TRBJ2-1	CASSLASGRINEQFF
TRBV10-3	.	13	TRBJ2-3	CARRKGPTDTQYF
TRBV6-5	medium-sized	14	TRBJ1-1	CASSADTWNTEAFF
TRBV9	few	15	TRBJ2-3	CASSSRDRTTDTQYF
TRBV7-2	medium-sized	15	TRBJ2-1	CASSFELAGAHEQFF
TRBV7-2	large	14	TRBJ1-1	CASSQMTGTTEAFF
TRBV7-2	.	13	TRBJ2-5	CASSMTRQETQYF